This TCR beta chain appears in the sequencing data of a study of cytomegalovirus exposure and HLA in healthy donors. Regarding the study as a whole: Serostatus for CMV was the only available immune exposure information. While the bulk of TCR sequences proved rare, some public TCRs turned up in many donors.

Germline CDR1 and CDR2: MNHNS and SASEGT. The V and J ends lost 2 bases and 4 bases respectively, with 9 bases between them. The CDR3 sequence is 14 residues long. With respect to this clone: Its antigen is not known.

13 Jbeta primers and 60 Vbeta primers were used for the PCR. Assay: immunoSEQ multiplex PCR; the TCRdb copy retains only in-frame clones and omits some. The table shows 100,000 to 150,000 clones, with 75% to 85% occurring only once. Sequencing was carried out using PBMCs. The genes are TRBV6-1 and TRBJ1-5; D is perhaps TRBD1 (5 bases). This receptor was identified in a girl aged 2-10 years in good health and CMV-seronegative. CDR3 coding DNA: TGTGCCAGCAGTGAATGGGGGGGGAATCAGCCCCAGCATTTT. Translated, it gives CASSEWGGNQPQHF.